A selection of T cell receptor beta chains follows, all from one sample in a study of identical twins. MiXCR, run by TCRdb on the 5' RACE reads, gives a single entry per CDR3 protein. Among over 200,000 distinct CDR3 sequences, 8% to 11% were seen once, and the ten largest hold 9% to 10%. The sample taken for sequencing was memory T cells sorted from blood. The receptors originated from a man aged 45-65 years in good health. Both conserved end residues are part of each CDR3. Each record gives: V gene, J gene, D gene, clone size, CDR3 protein, CDR3 DNA. A D gene is named only where the DNA matches it firmly. Part of the rows lack a size; the others show once, few, many or a class for expanded clones.

V gene: TRBV5-1; J gene: TRBJ1-6; D gene: -; clone size: many; CDR3 protein: CASSSDRPNSPLHF; CDR3 DNA: TGCGCCAGCAGTTCGGACAGACCTAATTCACCCCTCCACTTT
V gene: TRBV18; J gene: TRBJ1-5; D gene: -; clone size: -; CDR3 protein: CASSPSGNRGQPQHF; CDR3 DNA: TGTGCCAGCTCACCTTCCGGGAACCGGGGTCAGCCCCAGCATTTT
V gene: TRBV4-1; J gene: TRBJ2-7; D gene: -; clone size: -; CDR3 protein: CASSQESGPYEQYF; CDR3 DNA: TGCGCCAGCAGCCAAGAGTCAGGCCCCTACGAGCAGTACTTC
V gene: TRBV5-6; J gene: TRBJ2-7; D gene: TRBD1; clone size: many; CDR3 protein: CASRNQQGGEQYF; CDR3 DNA: TGTGCCAGCAGAAACCAACAGGGGGGCGAGCAGTACTTC
V gene: TRBV7-6; J gene: TRBJ2-2; D gene: -; clone size: few; CDR3 protein: CASSTALWESANTGELFF; CDR3 DNA: TGTGCCAGCAGCACAGCGTTGTGGGAGTCCGCGAACACCGGGGAGCTGTTTTTT
V gene: TRBV6-2/TRBV6-3; J gene: TRBJ2-7; D gene: TRBD2; clone size: many; CDR3 protein: CASSYARGRVLEQYF; CDR3 DNA: TGTGCCAGCAGTTACGCTCGCGGGAGGGTTCTGGAGCAGTACTTC
V gene: TRBV5-1; J gene: TRBJ2-7; D gene: TRBD1; clone size: few; CDR3 protein: CATRQGLSSYEQYF; CDR3 DNA: TGCGCCACCCGACAGGGGTTAAGCTCCTACGAGCAGTACTTC
V gene: TRBV20-1; J gene: TRBJ2-2; D gene: TRBD1; clone size: few; CDR3 protein: CSAGDRVDTGELFF; CDR3 DNA: TGCAGTGCTGGGGACAGGGTGGACACCGGGGAGCTGTTTTTT
V gene: TRBV10-3; J gene: TRBJ2-1; D gene: -; clone size: few; CDR3 protein: CAISDYYPVSSYNEQFF; CDR3 DNA: TGTGCCATCAGTGATTACTACCCAGTGAGCTCCTACAATGAGCAGTTCTTC
V gene: TRBV20-1; J gene: TRBJ2-5; D gene: -; clone size: few; CDR3 protein: CSARDRLGGRETQYF; CDR3 DNA: TGCAGTGCTAGAGATCGCCTTGGAGGGAGGGAGACCCAGTACTTC
V gene: TRBV11-2; J gene: TRBJ2-7; D gene: TRBD1; clone size: many; CDR3 protein: CASSLNGRDSLNSYEQYF; CDR3 DNA: TGTGCCAGCAGCTTAAATGGCAGGGACAGCCTTAACTCCTACGAGCAGTACTTC
V gene: TRBV11-2; J gene: TRBJ2-1; D gene: -; clone size: many; CDR3 protein: CASSLDQGTYNEQFF; CDR3 DNA: TGTGCCAGCAGCTTAGATCAAGGTACTTACAATGAGCAGTTCTTC
V gene: TRBV19; J gene: TRBJ1-3; D gene: -; clone size: few; CDR3 protein: CASRRDSADSGNTIYF; CDR3 DNA: TGTGCCAGTAGAAGAGACAGCGCCGACTCTGGAAACACCATATATTTT
V gene: TRBV28; J gene: TRBJ2-5; D gene: -; clone size: many; CDR3 protein: CASSFFGGQETQYF; CDR3 DNA: TGTGCCAGCAGTTTTTTCGGGGGTCAAGAGACCCAGTACTTC
V gene: TRBV7-9; J gene: TRBJ2-3; D gene: -; clone size: few; CDR3 protein: CASSPFLGADADTQYF; CDR3 DNA: TGTGCCAGCAGCCCCTTTTTGGGGGCCGACGCAGATACGCAGTATTTT
V gene: TRBV10-3; J gene: TRBJ2-1; D gene: TRBD2; clone size: many; CDR3 protein: CAISESLGLGGSNEQFF; CDR3 DNA: TGTGCCATCAGTGAAAGCCTGGGACTAGGGGGGAGCAATGAGCAGTTCTTC
V gene: TRBV7-6; J gene: TRBJ2-7; D gene: TRBD2; clone size: few; CDR3 protein: CASSLGGGLVYEQYF; CDR3 DNA: TGTGCCAGCAGCTTAGGCGGGGGGCTGGTGTACGAGCAGTACTTC
V gene: TRBV28; J gene: TRBJ1-4; D gene: -; clone size: -; CDR3 protein: CASSSSGTLVNEKLFF; CDR3 DNA: -
V gene: TRBV29-1; J gene: TRBJ1-5; D gene: -; clone size: -; CDR3 protein: CSVERTPGQPQHF; CDR3 DNA: TGCAGCGTTGAGAGGACACCAGGTCAGCCCCAGCATTTT
V gene: TRBV20-1; J gene: TRBJ1-5; D gene: TRBD1; clone size: -; CDR3 protein: CSAEDRGGHQPQHF; CDR3 DNA: TGCAGTGCTGAAGACAGGGGAGGGCATCAGCCCCAGCATTTT
V gene: TRBV28; J gene: TRBJ2-2; D gene: TRBD1; clone size: few; CDR3 protein: CASTVTGRGELFF; CDR3 DNA: TGTGCCAGCACTGTGACAGGGCGAGGGGAGCTGTTTTTT
V gene: TRBV5-5; J gene: TRBJ2-3; D gene: -; clone size: many; CDR3 protein: CASKKDLGASTDTQYF; CDR3 DNA: TGTGCCAGCAAGAAGGACCTGGGAGCAAGCACAGATACGCAGTATTTT
V gene: TRBV4-1; J gene: TRBJ1-4; D gene: -; clone size: many; CDR3 protein: CASSQEEGWGADEKLFF; CDR3 DNA: TGCGCCAGCAGCCAAGAAGAGGGCTGGGGGGCCGATGAAAAACTGTTTTTT
V gene: TRBV24-1; J gene: TRBJ2-3; D gene: -; clone size: few; CDR3 protein: CATSDLRGDFQYF; CDR3 DNA: TGTGCCACCAGTGATTTACGCGGGGATTTTCAGTATTTT
V gene: TRBV7-9; J gene: TRBJ2-1; D gene: -; clone size: few; CDR3 protein: CASSLARALKTYNEQFF; CDR3 DNA: TGTGCCAGCAGCTTAGCGCGGGCTCTAAAGACCTACAATGAGCAGTTCTTC
V gene: TRBV30; J gene: TRBJ2-1; D gene: -; clone size: -; CDR3 protein: CAWSVTRNFRGNNEQFF; CDR3 DNA: TGTGCCTGGAGTGTAACCCGCAACTTCCGCGGGAACAATGAGCAGTTCTTC
V gene: TRBV7-3; J gene: TRBJ2-5; D gene: TRBD1; clone size: -; CDR3 protein: CASSLTGTGAETQYF; CDR3 DNA: TGTGCCAGCAGCTTAACCGGGACAGGGGCAGAGACCCAGTACTTC
V gene: TRBV7-3; J gene: TRBJ2-1; D gene: TRBD2; clone size: -; CDR3 protein: CASSQAGGPYNEQFF; CDR3 DNA: TGTGCCAGCAGTCAGGCGGGAGGGCCCTACAATGAGCAGTTCTTC
V gene: TRBV24-1; J gene: TRBJ2-3; D gene: -; clone size: few; CDR3 protein: CATSDLDGADTDTQYF; CDR3 DNA: TGTGCCACCAGTGATTTAGACGGGGCCGACACAGATACGCAGTATTTT
V gene: TRBV24-1; J gene: TRBJ2-5; D gene: TRBD1; clone size: -; CDR3 protein: CATSDGIRGQGGETQYF; CDR3 DNA: TGTGCCACCAGTGATGGAATAAGGGGACAGGGTGGAGAGACCCAGTACTTC
V gene: TRBV2; J gene: TRBJ2-1; D gene: TRBD2; clone size: many; CDR3 protein: CASRRRGLAAYNEQFF; CDR3 DNA: TGTGCCAGCAGAAGAAGGGGACTAGCGGCCTACAATGAGCAGTTCTTC
V gene: TRBV7-2; J gene: TRBJ2-3; D gene: -; clone size: few; CDR3 protein: CASSLGWAGTDTQYF; CDR3 DNA: TGTGCCAGCAGCTTAGGCTGGGCTGGCACAGATACGCAGTATTTT
V gene: TRBV6-2/TRBV6-3; J gene: TRBJ2-1; D gene: -; clone size: -; CDR3 protein: CASSYGSYEQFF; CDR3 DNA: TGTGCCAGCAGTTACGGGTCTTACGAGCAGTTCTTC
V gene: TRBV5-1; J gene: TRBJ2-5; D gene: TRBD2; clone size: -; CDR3 protein: CASSPQGGLAQETQYF; CDR3 DNA: TGCGCCAGCAGCCCCCAGGGGGGACTAGCACAAGAGACCCAGTACTTC
V gene: TRBV11-3; J gene: TRBJ2-1; D gene: -; clone size: -; CDR3 protein: CASSGRRSNEQFF; CDR3 DNA: TGTGCCAGCAGCGGGAGGCGAAGCAATGAGCAGTTCTTC
V gene: TRBV29-1; J gene: TRBJ2-7; D gene: TRBD1; clone size: -; CDR3 protein: CSVDPGQGGYEQYF; CDR3 DNA: TGCAGCGTTGATCCGGGACAGGGGGGATACGAGCAGTACTTC
V gene: TRBV24-1; J gene: TRBJ2-5; D gene: -; clone size: few; CDR3 protein: CATSDSTGFGTQYF; CDR3 DNA: TGTGCCACCAGTGATTCCACAGGTTTTGGGACCCAGTACTTC
V gene: TRBV10-3; J gene: TRBJ2-3; D gene: -; clone size: -; CDR3 protein: CAIWQGGADTQYF; CDR3 DNA: TGTGCCATCTGGCAGGGTGGTGCAGATACGCAGTATTTT
V gene: TRBV2; J gene: TRBJ2-7; D gene: TRBD2; clone size: few; CDR3 protein: CASSEASGLAGENEQYF; CDR3 DNA: TGTGCCAGCAGTGAAGCGTCCGGACTAGCGGGGGAGAATGAGCAGTACTTC
V gene: TRBV7-9; J gene: TRBJ2-3; D gene: TRBD2; clone size: many; CDR3 protein: CASSRLGGATDTQYF; CDR3 DNA: TGTGCCAGCAGCCGCCTGGGAGGGGCCACAGATACGCAGTATTTT
V gene: TRBV19; J gene: TRBJ2-2; D gene: TRBD2; clone size: -; CDR3 protein: CASLPSIAGLYTGELFF; CDR3 DNA: TGTGCCAGTTTACCCTCCATAGCGGGGCTTTACACCGGGGAGCTGTTTTTT
V gene: TRBV28; J gene: TRBJ2-7; D gene: TRBD2; clone size: many; CDR3 protein: CASSSRLAGGAPRRGKQYF; CDR3 DNA: TGTGCCAGCAGTTCTCGACTAGCGGGGGGCGCCCCGCGACGAGGAAAGCAGTACTTC
V gene: TRBV27; J gene: TRBJ1-2; D gene: -; clone size: -; CDR3 protein: CASGLAHF; CDR3 DNA: TGTGCCAGCGGACTGGCCCATTTC
V gene: TRBV7-2; J gene: TRBJ2-5; D gene: -; clone size: few; CDR3 protein: CASSLASSQETQYF; CDR3 DNA: TGTGCCAGCAGCTTAGCGTCCAGCCAAGAGACCCAGTACTTC
V gene: TRBV29-1; J gene: TRBJ2-7; D gene: -; clone size: medium-sized; CDR3 protein: CSVEIGYEQYF; CDR3 DNA: TGCAGCGTTGAAATAGGCTACGAGCAGTACTTC
V gene: TRBV7-2; J gene: TRBJ2-3; D gene: -; clone size: -; CDR3 protein: CASSFSGIWTDTQYF; CDR3 DNA: TGTGCCAGCAGCTTTTCAGGGATATGGACAGATACGCAGTATTTT
V gene: TRBV6-1; J gene: TRBJ1-5; D gene: -; clone size: few; CDR3 protein: CASNRGSPGSNQPQHF; CDR3 DNA: TGTGCCAGCAACCGGGGGTCCCCGGGAAGCAATCAGCCCCAGCATTTT
V gene: TRBV5-1; J gene: TRBJ1-1; D gene: -; clone size: -; CDR3 protein: CASSPTRGENTEAFF; CDR3 DNA: TGCGCCAGCAGTCCAACCCGGGGGGAGAACACTGAAGCTTTCTTT
V gene: TRBV5-1; J gene: TRBJ1-1; D gene: -; clone size: many; CDR3 protein: CASSLEPPALNTEAFF; CDR3 DNA: TGCGCCAGCAGCCTAGAGCCTCCAGCCCTGAACACTGAAGCTTTCTTT